The clone carrying this T cell receptor beta chain was observed a few times. The record originates from a study of response to subunit inactivated influenza vaccine. This CDR3 has 16 residues. In germline, CDR1 is LNHDA, CDR2 SQIVND (reference sequence). V shed 2 bases and J 0 bases; nucleotides not matched to a gene: 6. MiXCR, applied by TCRdb to the RT-PCR reads, yields one record per CDR3 protein. The profile shows about 190,000 distinct CDR3 sequences, about an eighth of them singletons. The chain links TRBV19 to TRBJ1-1, with 7 nucleotides matching TRBD1. This receptor was taken from a man aged 50 or older who received an inactivated influenza vaccine. The material sequenced was CD8+ T cells sorted from PBMCs, taken less than 6 days after vaccination. The CDR3 region has the DNA TGTGCCAGTAGTATAAGCCGACAGGGATTGAACACTGAAGCTTTCTTT. Translation gives CASSISRQGLNTEAFF.